This TCR beta chain was documented in a study of a mutant IDH1 vaccine in newly diagnosed glioma. As for the study in general: Prior therapy was radiotherapy, temozolomide, or both; most received both.

The time point: week 5, during vaccination. Doses of 300 ug of mutant IDH1 20-mer peptide were given with topical imiquimod. Unmatched junction bases numbered 7, after V lost 5 bases and J lost 7 bases. Germline V gene sequence: CDR1 MNHEY, CDR2 SVGAGI. The CDR3 runs to 13 residues. A note on this clone: What it recognizes is unknown.

Findings of the study overall: The vaccine induced immune responses, and these occurred in roughly 93% of patients.

Some clones are missing from TCRdb's copy, which holds only in-frame ones; the method was immunoSEQ multiplex PCR. Of tens of thousands of clones listed, under 85% are singletons. Specimen: PBMCs, collected from a glioma patient whose treatment included an IDH1 peptide vaccine. The source of this sequence is a man aged 35-49 years with glioma. Some clones in this sample may be carry-over from other donors' samples. The rearrangement uses TRBV6-5 and TRBJ1-2, with 7 bases that match TRBD1. The CDR3, as DNA: TGTGCCAGCAGTACCGACAGGGTGGGTGGCTACACCTTC. Its translation: CASSTDRVGGYTF.